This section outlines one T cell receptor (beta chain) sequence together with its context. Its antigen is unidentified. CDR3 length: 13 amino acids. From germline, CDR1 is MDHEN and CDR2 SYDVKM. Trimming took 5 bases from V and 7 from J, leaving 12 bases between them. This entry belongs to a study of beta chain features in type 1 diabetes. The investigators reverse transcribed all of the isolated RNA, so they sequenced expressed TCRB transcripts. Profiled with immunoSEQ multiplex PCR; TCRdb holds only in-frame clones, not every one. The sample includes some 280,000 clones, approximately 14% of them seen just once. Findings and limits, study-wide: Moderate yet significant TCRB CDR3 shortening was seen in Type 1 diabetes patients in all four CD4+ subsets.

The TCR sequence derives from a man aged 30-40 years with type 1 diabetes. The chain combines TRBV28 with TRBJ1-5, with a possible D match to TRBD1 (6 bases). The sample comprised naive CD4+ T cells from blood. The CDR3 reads CASSTQGSQPQHF. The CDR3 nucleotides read TGTGCCAGCAGTACCCAGGGGTCCCAGCCCCAGCATTTT.